The clone carrying this T cell receptor (beta chain) appeared a few times. The data were obtained in a study of T cells after yellow fever vaccination. The V end was cut by 2 bases, the J end by 0 bases, with 5 bases between. This CDR3 spans 13 amino acids. CDR1 and CDR2 from the germline V gene are SGHRS and YFSETQ. TCRdb reprocessed the 5' RACE reads via MiXCR and lists one record per CDR3 protein. The repertoire includes about 220,000 distinct CDR3 sequences, about 3% of them detected once, and roughly 3% sits in the top ten. The chain uses TRBV5-1 and TRBJ1-2; D not certain. This clonotype was obtained from a man younger than 35 who received the YFV17D yellow fever vaccine. This material consisted of CD4+ T cells sorted from PBMCs, taken 10 days after the yellow fever booster vaccination. The CDR3 spells CASSLLANYGYTF. CDR3 nucleotide sequence: TGCGCCAGCAGCTTATTAGCTAACTATGGCTACACCTTC.